The 31 T cell receptor beta chains below all came from one sample that was sequenced in a study of spatial heterogeneity in lung cancer (dated by TCRdb to the late 2010s). Library preparation used 5' RACE. Sequencing used a NextSeq 500. TCRdb passed the public sequencing reads through fastp at Q25 and MiXCR, retaining productive beta sequences. Identical CDR3 protein sequences are pooled into one entry, listed with their most common genes and DNA. The sample includes some 14,000 distinct CDR3 sequences, with about 5% observed a single time. The top ten clones comprise about 36% of the sample. What this sample's time point label stands for: sample taken at primary tumor resection. Without any cell sorting, TCR sequencing was performed on whole RNA extracted either from tumor and nontumor lung tissue or from cryopreserved PBMC samples. The material was lung tumor tissue, obtained at surgery. All receptors derive from a human donor with early-stage non-small cell lung cancer.

This clonotype has a count of ten or more. As an off-target read in a library built for alpha chains, this beta chain has a frequency of little significance. V gene TRBV9 combines with J gene TRBJ1-1; perhaps TRBD1 as D (6 bases). Germline loops: CDR1 SGDLS, CDR2 YYNGEE. V lost 0 bases and J 1 base, leaving 10 bases between the germline ends. This CDR3 is built from 15 residues. The chain's CDR3 is CASSVAGQPNTEAFF. In DNA form, the CDR3 reads TGTGCCAGCAGCGTAGCAGGACAGCCGAACACTGAAGCTTTCTTT.

With regard to this clonotype: The junction differs from germline at one of its ends, possibly a read error. This beta chain represents an off-target read in a library built for alpha chains; its size is of limited meaning. The rearrangement links TRBV6-2 or TRBV6-3 to TRBJ1-5, with D hard to call. Germline assignment: CDR1 MNHEY and CDR2 SVGEGT. This CDR3 has 10 amino acids. The CDR3 nucleotides are TGTGCCAGCAGTTCTCAGACCCAGCATTTT. This codes for CASSSQTQHF.

There are many counts of this clonotype. Because the library targeted alpha chains, this beta chain is an off-target read whose size means little. In DNA, the CDR3 is TGTGCCAGCTCACCGGCGGGCACTGAAGCTTTCTTT. The encoded protein is CASSPAGTEAFF. The rearrangement links TRBV18 to TRBJ1-1, with D unclear. The germline V gene encodes CDR1 KGHSH and CDR2 LQKENI. The CDR3 loop spans 12 amino acids. V lost 3 bases, J lost 4 bases, and 6 bases lay in between.

By share, this clonotype ranks as medium-sized. This beta chain is an unintended read in a library built for alpha chains; its size means little. The chain joins TRBV6-5 to TRBJ2-7; D gene unclear. The V gene lost 9 bases and the J gene lost 2 bases, with 11 bases spanning the gap. The V gene's germline CDR1 is MNHEY and CDR2 SVGAGI. There are 12 residues in the CDR3. In DNA form, the CDR3 reads TGTGCCAGTGTACGACACCCCTACGAGCAGTACGTC. Translating it yields CASVRHPYEQYV.

This clonotype was seen ten or more times. This beta chain slipped into a library made for alpha chains as a stray read, so its size is not meaningful. This sequence joins TRBV5-5 and TRBJ2-1; 8 nucleotides agree with TRBD2. Trimming took 3 bases from V and 7 from J; bases not matched to a gene: 18. Germline values: CDR1 SGHKS, CDR2 YYEKEE (reference sequence). The CDR3 runs 18 residues. CDR3 nucleotides: TGTGCCAGCAGCTCGCTCCGGGGGGGCCTGGCGGGGCGGAATGAGCAGTTCTTC. It yields the protein CASSSLRGGLAGRNEQFF.

This clonotype appeared many times. Because the library targeted alpha chains, this beta chain is an off-target read whose size means little. This chain uses TRBV7-8 with TRBJ1-2, with a possible D match to TRBD1 (5 bases). Germline CDR1 is SGHVS and CDR2 is FQNEAQ. V dropped 5 bases and J dropped 4 bases, with 14 bases sitting between them. This CDR3 spans 14 amino acids. The DNA of the CDR3 is TGTGCCAGCAGCCTTCAGGGACTCGTCTATGGCTACACCTTC. Protein: CASSLQGLVYGYTF.

Ten or more counts support this clonotype. This beta chain came through as a stray read in a library set up for alpha chains, and its size says little. This chain joins TRBV24-1 and TRBJ2-3; 10 bases map to TRBD2. The CDR3 has 15 residues. Looked up from germline, CDR1 is KGHDR and CDR2 is SFDVKD. After removal of 1 base from V and 10 bases from J, the junction contained 7 bases not matched to a gene. The DNA of the CDR3 is TGTGCCACCAGTGATTTTGCCAGCGGGAGGGTGCCGCAGTATTTT. This codes for CATSDFASGRVPQYF.

The sample holds many counts of this clonotype. This beta chain lies outside the target of a library built for alpha chains; its clone size means little. This chain joins TRBV6-6 and TRBJ1-1, with unresolved D. From germline, CDR1 is MNHNY and CDR2 SVGAGI (reference sequence). The CDR3 spans 12 residues. The V gene lost 5 bases and the J gene lost 6 bases, with 10 bases spanning the gap. CDR3 region: CASSTDKSEAFF. CDR3 coding DNA: TGTGCCAGCAGTACCGACAAGTCTGAAGCTTTCTTT.

This clonotype has ten or more counts. Since the library was made to target alpha chains, this beta chain is a stray read and its abundance is not meaningful. This chain uses TRBV4-2 with TRBJ1-3, with a weak D call TRBD1 (6 bases). The germline V and J ends were trimmed by 0 bases and 0 bases, with 12 bases remaining between them. CDR1 is LGHNA and CDR2 is YNFKEQ in the germline V gene. The CDR3 is made up of 17 amino acids. CDR3: CASSQDLGGVSGNTIYF. The CDR3 region has the DNA TGTGCCAGCAGCCAAGATCTAGGGGGGGTCTCTGGAAACACCATATATTTT.

There are many counts of this clonotype. Since it is a stray read in a library aimed at alpha chains, this beta chain has a size that is not meaningful. The chain carries TRBV5-5 and TRBJ2-1; D gene uncertain. V lost 0 bases to trimming and J lost 6 bases, with 13 bases between them. CDR3 length: 15 amino acids. Germline assignment: CDR1 SGHKS and CDR2 YYEKEE (reference sequence). The CDR3 region is CASSLAVGTINEQFF. The CDR3 nucleotides read TGTGCCAGCAGCTTGGCCGTCGGTACCATCAATGAGCAGTTCTTC.

This clonotype appeared a few times. Since the library was made to target alpha chains, this beta chain is a stray read and its abundance is not meaningful. The chain links TRBV28 to TRBJ2-3; D is possibly TRBD2 (5 bases). CDR3 length: 16 amino acids. The germline gives CDR1 MDHEN, CDR2 SYDVKM. Trimming stripped 4 bases from V and 2 bases from J, with 16 bases between. The DNA for the CDR3 is TGTGCCAGCAGTTACTTGGACTCCAAAAACACAGATACGCAGTATTTT. Translated: CASSYLDSKNTDTQYF. Supplemented by reference TRBV28 and TRBJ2-3, the full variable domain reads DVKVTQSSRYLVKRTGEKVFLECVQDMDHENMFWYRQDPGLGLRLIYFSYDVKMKEKGDIPEGYSVSREKKERFSLILESASTNQTSMYLCASSYLDSKNTDTQYFGPGTRLTVL.

This clonotype was counted many times. For a library built for alpha chains, this beta chain is a stray read; little rests on its size. The chain has TRBV5-1 and TRBJ2-5, with D hard to call. CDR1 and CDR2 (germline): SGHRS, YFSETQ. This CDR3 has 14 residues. Trimming took 5 bases from V and 2 from J, leaving 13 bases between them. The CDR3 is CASRSTSSQETQYF. CDR3 DNA sequence: TGCGCCAGCAGATCGACAAGTTCACAAGAGACCCAGTACTTC.

This clonotype is termed medium-sized. Little can be read into the size of this beta chain, an off-target read in a library designed for alpha chains. This sequence joins TRBV11-3 and TRBJ2-5; no definite D call. Germline-derived CDR1 and CDR2 are SGHNT and YENEEA. The CDR3 has 13 amino acids. Trimming pared 0 bases from V and 5 bases from J, leaving 7 bases between. CDR3 bases: TGTGCCAGCAGCTTAGAGACTGGGGAGACCCAGTACTTC. Translated, it gives CASSLETGETQYF.

The sample holds many counts of this clonotype. The library was designed around alpha chains, so this beta chain is a stray read whose abundance carries little weight. V is TRBV27 and J is TRBJ1-2; D is possibly TRBD1 (5 bases). V shed 3 bases and J shed 8 bases, with 13 bases lying between them. Germline values: CDR1 MNHEY, CDR2 SMNVEV (reference sequence). The CDR3 has 13 amino acids. Written as DNA, the CDR3 is TGTGCCAGCAGTTTTTCAGGGTCTAGGGGCTACACCTTC. This encodes CASSFSGSRGYTF.

This clonotype was detected ten times or more. This beta chain came through as a stray read in a library set up for alpha chains, and its size says little. V and J are TRBV12-3 or TRBV12-4 and TRBJ1-2, with D possibly TRBD1 on 6 matching bases. This CDR3 is 17 amino acids long. V was cut by 6 bases and J by 3 bases, with 23 bases left in between. For the CDR3, the DNA is TGTGCCAGCAGCCCCGGAAGGATAGGGGGGGAAGACTATGGCTACACCTTC. It translates to CASSPGRIGGEDYGYTF.

The sample holds a few counts of this clonotype. Found in a library prepared for alpha chains, this beta chain is an off-target read, and its abundance has little meaning. The chain has TRBV6-6 and TRBJ2-1; 12 bases map to TRBD2. The junction had 3 bases not matched to a gene; V was cut back by 2 bases and J by 7 bases. This CDR3 has 15 amino acids. Germline V gene lookup returns CDR1 MNHNY and CDR2 SVGAGI (reference sequence). CDR3 in amino acids: CASSYGLAGTNEQFF. Written as DNA, the CDR3 is TGTGCCAGCAGTTACGGACTAGCGGGAACTAATGAGCAGTTCTTC.

The table lists this clonotype with many counts. The library was designed around alpha chains, so this beta chain is a stray read whose abundance carries little weight. This sequence joins TRBV7-2 and TRBJ2-5; the D is unclear. V was pared by 3 bases and J by 0 bases, with 2 bases between. Per germline, CDR1 SGHTA and CDR2 FQGNSA. The CDR3 has 12 residues. CDR3 amino acids: CASSLYQETQYF. As DNA, the CDR3 is TGTGCCAGCAGCTTGTACCAAGAGACCCAGTACTTC.

This clonotype has ten or more counts. This beta chain turned up in a library designed for alpha chains; as an off-target read, its abundance says little. This chain uses TRBV6-2 or TRBV6-3 with TRBJ2-2; 13 nucleotides agree with TRBD2. The CDR3 consists of 15 residues. Germline V gives CDR1 MNHEY, CDR2 SVGEGT. V was pared by 6 bases and J by 5 bases, with 3 bases of the junction left unmatched. This chain's CDR3 is CASSKTSGRTGELFF. The CDR3 region has the DNA TGTGCCAGCAGCAAGACTAGCGGGAGGACCGGGGAGCTGTTTTTT.

This clonotype ranks as medium-sized. The size of this beta chain means little, since it is a stray read in a library made for alpha chains. This chain joins TRBV7-9 and TRBJ2-1, with 16 bases matching TRBD2. The V gene's germline CDR1 is SEHNR and CDR2 FQNEAQ (reference sequence). With 5 bases clipped from V and 5 bases from J, the junction kept 12 bases outside the gene matches. The CDR3 extends over 19 amino acids. DNA for the CDR3: TGTGCCAGCAGCCTCTTGGGGACTAGCGGGAGGGCCGCAGACAATGAGCAGTTCTTC. Its protein is CASSLLGTSGRAADNEQFF.

This clonotype was observed at least ten times. This beta chain represents an off-target read in a library built for alpha chains; its size is of limited meaning. This chain uses TRBV7-9 with TRBJ1-2; D may be TRBD1 (6 bases). V was trimmed by 5 bases and J by 8 bases, leaving 24 bases between them. The CDR3 contains 16 residues. Per germline, CDR1 SEHNR and CDR2 FQNEAQ (reference sequence). This CDR3 reads CASSPPGGGDLGGYTF. CDR3 nucleotides: TGTGCCAGCAGCCCTCCGGGGGGCGGAGATTTGGGCGGCTACACCTTC.

In its sample, this clonotype was seen many times. This beta chain slipped into a library made for alpha chains as a stray read, so its size is not meaningful. V and J are TRBV27 and TRBJ1-1; D not certain. The CDR3 is 14 residues long. Trimming took off 5 bases at V and 1 base at J, with 11 bases between the two ends. The germline V gene encodes CDR1 MNHEY and CDR2 SMNVEV (reference sequence). The CDR3 nucleotides are TGTGCCAGCAGTAGAGGGAGACCGAACACTGAAGCTTTCTTT. Protein: CASSRGRPNTEAFF.

Details on this clonotype: This beta chain turned up in a library designed for alpha chains; as an off-target read, its abundance says little. J is TRBJ2-3 and V is TRBV7-2, with D tentatively TRBD2 (6 bases). Between the trimmed V and J ends, which lost 3 bases and 7 bases, there was a span of 14 bases. CDR3 size: 14 residues. Germline values: CDR1 SGHTA, CDR2 FQGNSA. This CDR3 reads CASSLGLPLNTQYF. The CDR3, as DNA: TGTGCCAGCAGCTTGGGACTCCCGCTGAATACGCAGTATTTT.

This clonotype was found many times. A library made for alpha chains picked up this beta chain off target, so its size means little. The rearrangement links TRBV9 to TRBJ2-1; 13 bases agree with TRBD2. The CDR3 is 15 amino acids. Germline V CDR1 and CDR2: SGDLS, YYNGEE. J was trimmed by 7 bases and V by 3 bases; bases with no gene match: 4. The CDR3 spells CASSEGLAGLNEQFF. In DNA, the CDR3 is TGTGCCAGCAGCGAGGGACTAGCGGGATTGAATGAGCAGTTCTTC.

This clonotype was seen ten or more times. Within a library made for alpha chains, this beta chain is off target, and its count is uninformative. The chain joins TRBV11-3 to TRBJ2-1; D ambiguous. This CDR3 region has 13 residues. Germline loops: CDR1 SGHNT, CDR2 YENEEA. V lost 5 bases and J lost 5, with 10 bases in between. CDR3 amino acids: CASSPTRNNEQFF. Here the CDR3 DNA reads TGTGCCAGCAGCCCCACACGGAACAATGAGCAGTTCTTC.

Notes on this clonotype: Little can be read into the size of this beta chain, an off-target read in a library designed for alpha chains. The chain links TRBV20-1 to TRBJ2-4; D possibly corresponds to TRBD2 (5 bases). The germline CDR1 and CDR2 sequences are DFQATT and SNEGSKA (reference sequence). The CDR3 has 16 residues. V was cut by 0 bases and J by 4 bases, with 16 bases left in between. The CDR3 coding sequence is TGCAGTGCTAGAGACCCCAATGACCTAGCTAAAAACATTCAGTACTTC. Protein sequence: CSARDPNDLAKNIQYF.

Worth noting for this clonotype: Because the library targeted alpha chains, this beta chain is an off-target read whose size means little. V is TRBV6-5 and J is TRBJ2-3; D perhaps matches TRBD2 (5 bases). The germline V gene encodes CDR1 MNHEY and CDR2 SVGAGI. Trimming shortened V by 0 bases and J by 4 bases, and 8 bases separated the two germline ends. The CDR3 totals 14 residues. CDR3 amino acids: CASSYSRAADTQYF. CDR3 nucleotide sequence: TGTGCCAGCAGTTACTCGAGAGCGGCAGATACGCAGTATTTT.

This clonotype was counted ten times or more. This beta chain is an off-target read within a library intended for alpha chains, so its frequency means little. The CDR3, as DNA: TGTGCCAGCAGCCAACACAGGGATAATTCACCCCTCCACTTT. This codes for CASSQHRDNSPLHF. The gene calls are TRBV14 and TRBJ1-6, with a tentative D call TRBD1 (6 bases). V lost 2 bases to trimming and J lost 5 bases, with 7 bases between them. Per germline, CDR1 SGHDN and CDR2 FVKESK. This CDR3 spans 14 amino acids.

This clonotype was counted at least ten times. This beta chain slipped into a library made for alpha chains as a stray read, so its size is not meaningful. The chain uses TRBV30 and TRBJ1-5; a possible D gene is TRBD1 (6 bases). Germline loops: CDR1 GTSNPN, CDR2 SVGIG (reference sequence). V lost 0 bases and J 3 bases, leaving 9 bases between the germline ends. CDR3 length: 14 residues. The DNA of the CDR3 is TGTGCCTGGAGTGTCGACAGGAACAATCAGCCCCAGCATTTT. Amino acids: CAWSVDRNNQPQHF.

This clonotype was seen at least ten times. This beta chain is a stray read from a library made for alpha chains; its abundance is not meaningful. The gene calls are TRBV6-6 and TRBJ1-1; 8 positions agree with TRBD1. Germline V gene data show CDR1 as MNHNY and CDR2 as SVGAGI (reference sequence). J gave up 4 bases and V 5 bases, and 6 bases lay outside the gene matches. This CDR3 region has 14 residues. As DNA, the CDR3 is TGTGCCAGCAGTGAACAGGGGGGAGGCACTGAAGCTTTCTTT. Amino acid sequence: CASSEQGGGTEAFF.

This clonotype showed up many times. This beta chain appears as a stray read in a library generated for alpha chains; its size is not informative. The V and J genes are TRBV7-3 and TRBJ1-1; D is uncertain. Trimming pared 3 bases from V and 3 bases from J, leaving 8 bases between. The V gene's germline CDR1 is SGHTA and CDR2 FQGTGA. The CDR3 extends over 13 amino acids. The CDR3 DNA reads TGTGCCAGCAGCTTTTTGAGGGACACTGAAGCTTTCTTT. Translated: CASSFLRDTEAFF. The variable domain in full, completed from reference TRBV7-3 and TRBJ1-1, reads GAGVSQTPSNKVTEKGKYVELRCDPISGHTALYWYRQSLGQGPEFLIYFQGTGAADDSGLPNDRFFAVRPEGSVSTLKIQRTERGDSAVYLCASSFLRDTEAFFGQGTRLTVV.

This clonotype was picked up many times. This beta chain is an off-target read within a library intended for alpha chains, so its frequency means little. V is TRBV4-2 and J is TRBJ2-3; D gene ambiguous. Trimming took off 3 bases at V and 3 bases at J, with 10 bases between the two ends. CDR1 is LGHNA, CDR2 YNFKEQ, per germline. CDR3 length equals 14 residues. For the CDR3, the DNA is TGTGCCAGCAGCCAGGCTGAGTTGACAGATACGCAGTATTTT. Translation: CASSQAELTDTQYF.